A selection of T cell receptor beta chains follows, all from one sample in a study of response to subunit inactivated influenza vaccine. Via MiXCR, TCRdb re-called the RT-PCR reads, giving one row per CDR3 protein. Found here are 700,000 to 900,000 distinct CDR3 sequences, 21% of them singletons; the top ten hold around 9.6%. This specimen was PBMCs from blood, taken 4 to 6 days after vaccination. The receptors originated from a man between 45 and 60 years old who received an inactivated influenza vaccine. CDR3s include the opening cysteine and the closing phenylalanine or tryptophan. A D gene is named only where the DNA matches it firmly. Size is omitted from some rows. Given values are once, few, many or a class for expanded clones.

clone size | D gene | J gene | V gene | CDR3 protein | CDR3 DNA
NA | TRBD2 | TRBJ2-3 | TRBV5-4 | CASSGEASGTDTQYF | TGTGCCAGCAGCGGGGAGGCTAGCGGGACAGATACGCAGTATTTT
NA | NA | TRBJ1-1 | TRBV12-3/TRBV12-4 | CASSPQVGDTEAFF | TGTGCCAGCAGCCCTCAGGTAGGGGACACTGAAGCTTTCTTT
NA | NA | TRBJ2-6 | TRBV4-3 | CASSQDRGPGANVLTF | TGCGCCAGCAGCCAAGACAGGGGCCCTGGGGCCAACGTCCTGACTTTC
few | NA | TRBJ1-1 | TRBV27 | CASSLIRVGAEAFF | TGTGCCAGCAGTTTAATAAGAGTAGGGGCTGAAGCTTTCTTT
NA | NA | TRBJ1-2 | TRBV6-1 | CASSKTVNYGYTF | TGTGCCAGCAGTAAGACAGTCAACTATGGCTACACCTTC
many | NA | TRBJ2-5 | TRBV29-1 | CSAGEEGTQYF | TGCAGCGCTGGAGAGGAGGGGACCCAGTACTTC
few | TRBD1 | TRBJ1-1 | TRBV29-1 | CSVGLQGAENTEAFF | TGCAGCGTTGGCTTACAGGGGGCGGAAAACACTGAAGCTTTCTTT
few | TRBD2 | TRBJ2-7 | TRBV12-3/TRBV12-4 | CASSPRAWGGNEQYF | TGTGCCAGCAGTCCGAGGGCCTGGGGAGGGAACGAGCAGTACTTC
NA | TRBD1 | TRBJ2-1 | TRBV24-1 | CATSDLSTTGGTYNEQFF | TGTGCCACCAGTGATTTGTCCACGACAGGGGGTACCTACAATGAGCAGTTCTTC
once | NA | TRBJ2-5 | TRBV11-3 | CASSPAASETQYF | TGTGCCAGCAGCCCAGCTGCCTCAGAGACCCAGTACTTC
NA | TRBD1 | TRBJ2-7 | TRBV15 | CATSLRMTGPNEQYF | TGTGCCACCAGCCTAAGGATGACAGGGCCAAACGAGCAGTACTTC
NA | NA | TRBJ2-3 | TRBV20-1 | CSASVAKGDTQYF | TGCAGTGCTAGCGTTGCGAAGGGAGATACGCAGTATTTT
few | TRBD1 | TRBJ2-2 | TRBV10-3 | CAISGTGGHGELFF | TGTGCCATCAGTGGGACAGGGGGCCACGGGGAGCTGTTTTTT
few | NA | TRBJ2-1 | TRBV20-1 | CSVVLPGGPYNEQFF | TGCAGTGTTGTCCTCCCCGGAGGACCCTACAATGAGCAGTTCTTC
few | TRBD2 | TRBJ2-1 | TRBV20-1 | CSARPGLAGPRSYNEQFF | TGCAGTGCACGCCCGGGACTAGCGGGACCTCGCTCCTACAATGAGCAGTTCTTC
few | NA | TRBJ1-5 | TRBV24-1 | CATSDGGFGQPQHF | TGTGCCACCAGTGATGGGGGGTTTGGTCAGCCCCAGCATTTT
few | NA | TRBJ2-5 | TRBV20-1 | CSADRHVQETQYF | TGCAGTGCTGACCGACATGTCCAAGAGACCCAGTACTTC
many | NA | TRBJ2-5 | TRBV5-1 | CASSLDRNQETQYF | TGCGCCAGCAGCTTGGACAGGAACCAAGAGACCCAGTACTTC
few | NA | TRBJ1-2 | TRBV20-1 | CSAREVGYTF | TGCAGTGCTAGAGAGGTGGGCTACACCTTC
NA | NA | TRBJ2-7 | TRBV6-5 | CASSYELSSYEQYF | TGTGCCAGCAGTTACGAGCTGAGCTCCTACGAGCAGTACTTC
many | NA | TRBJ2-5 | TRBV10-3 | CAIRRGLGETQYF | TGTGCCATCAGACGAGGGTTGGGGGAGACCCAGTACTTC
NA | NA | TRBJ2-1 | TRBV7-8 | CASTNWGGDEQFF | TGTGCCAGCACAAATTGGGGGGGCGATGAGCAGTTCTTC
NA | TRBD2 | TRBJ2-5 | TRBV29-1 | CSVDRAGAGRETQYF | TGCAGCGTTGACCGAGCGGGGGCGGGCCGGGAGACCCAGTACTTC
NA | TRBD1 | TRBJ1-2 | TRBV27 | CASRHFALGQANYGYTF | TGTGCCAGCAGACATTTTGCACTGGGACAGGCTAACTATGGCTACACCTTC
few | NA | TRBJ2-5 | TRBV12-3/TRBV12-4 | CASRTTGSGGETQYF | TGTGCCAGCAGAACGACAGGGAGCGGGGGAGAGACCCAGTACTTC
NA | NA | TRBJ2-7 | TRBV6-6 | CASSHFTGSEQYF | TGTGCCAGCAGCCATTTTACTGGAAGCGAGCAGTACTTC
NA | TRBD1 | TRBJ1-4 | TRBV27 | CASSFGPGGKEKLFF | TGTGCCAGCAGTTTTGGGCCAGGGGGAAAAGAAAAACTGTTTTTT
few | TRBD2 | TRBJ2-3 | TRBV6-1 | CASSPTSGRADTQYF | TGTGCCAGCAGTCCGACTAGCGGGCGTGCAGATACGCAGTATTTT
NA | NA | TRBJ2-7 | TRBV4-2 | CASSQEGTGALEQYF | TGTGCCAGCAGCCAAGAGGGGACTGGCGCTCTCGAGCAGTACTTC
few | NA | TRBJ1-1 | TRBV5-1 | CASSLYPGENTEAFF | TGCGCCAGCAGCTTGTACCCCGGGGAGAACACTGAAGCTTTCTTT
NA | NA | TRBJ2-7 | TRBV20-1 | CSASAGTRFPYEQYF | TGCAGTGCCTCAGCTGGAACACGTTTTCCCTACGAGCAGTACTTC
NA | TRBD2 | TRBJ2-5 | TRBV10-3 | CAIGRGRLAGETQYF | TGTGCCATCGGGAGGGGACGACTAGCGGGAGAGACCCAGTACTTC
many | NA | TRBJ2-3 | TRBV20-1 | CSASPPEYRTDTQYF | TGCAGTGCTAGCCCCCCGGAATACCGCACAGATACGCAGTATTTT
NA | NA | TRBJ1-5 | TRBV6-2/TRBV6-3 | CASSYSNRVGNQPQHF | TGTGCCAGCAGTTACTCGAATAGGGTCGGCAATCAGCCCCAGCATTTT
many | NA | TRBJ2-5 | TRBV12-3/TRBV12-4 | CASRVAPGPSYF | TGTGCCAGCAGGGTAGCCCCGGGACCCTCCTACTTC
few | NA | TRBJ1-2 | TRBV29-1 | CSVFTYGYTF | TGCAGCGTCTTCACCTATGGCTACACCTTC
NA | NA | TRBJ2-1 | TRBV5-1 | CASSTDRYNEQFF | TGCGCCAGCAGCACGGACAGATACAATGAGCAGTTCTTC
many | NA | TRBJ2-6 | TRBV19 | CASRANSGANVLTF | TGTGCCAGTAGGGCTAACTCTGGGGCCAACGTCCTGACTTTC
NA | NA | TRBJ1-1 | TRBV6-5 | CASSYLRGVGNTEAFF | TGTGCCAGCAGTTACTTACGAGGCGTGGGTAACACTGAAGCTTTCTTT
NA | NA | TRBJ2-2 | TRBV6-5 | CASNTNTGELFF | TGTGCCAGCAACACGAACACCGGGGAGCTGTTTTTT
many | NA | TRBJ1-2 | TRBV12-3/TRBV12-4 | CASSLSSGTAGYTF | TGTGCCAGCAGTTTATCGTCTGGTACTGCTGGCTACACCTTC